This TCR beta chain was obtained from a study of OX40 agonist ivuxolimab in advanced cancers. Background for the entire study: Ivuxolimab was a fully human IgG2 agonistic monoclonal antibody targeting the costimulatory receptor OX40 (CD134). Intravenous ivuxolimab was administered to patients every 2 weeks at six dose levels: 0.01, 0.1, 0.3, 1.5, 3 and 10 mg/kg. Of the 50 or so patients in dose escalation, approximately 20 had hepatocellular carcinoma, roughly 15 had melanoma, 9 had renal cell carcinoma and 9 had head and neck cancer. In the dose-escalation cohort, approximately 82% of patients were male, and the mean age was approximately 64 years, with a range of roughly 23 to 85. Patients were allowed to have had prior anti-PD-1, anti-PD-L1 or anti-CTLA-4 therapy, and 40% of the dose-escalation patients had previously received checkpoint inhibitors. Partial responses occurred in three dose-escalation patients, of whom one had hepatocellular carcinoma and two had cutaneous melanoma. Peripheral TCRbeta sequencing was intended to test whether TCR sequence diversity was altered and clonal T-cell expansion was caused by ivuxolimab. The paper reports the monotherapy dose-escalation portion (N of about 54 patients) of the phase I ivuxolimab trial. What the study reported, not specific to this receptor: Low levels of normalized T-cell clonal expansion were also seen in some nonresponding patients. After ivuxolimab, expanded clones were on average more numerous among CD8+ T cells than among CD4+ T cells. Partial responders in the 0.1-3.0 mg/kg groups had among the lowest normalized peripheral clonal expansion, especially among CD8+ T cells. The antigen specificity of the peripheral T cells that underwent clonal expansion was not determined. At doses of 0.1 to 3.0 mg/kg, clonal expansion of both CD4+ and CD8+ T cells in blood was seen between baseline and week 6.

For this clone: The specificity of this receptor is unknown. Base quality data are lacking; no much larger clone is found one base away.

Genomic DNA was extracted from sorted cells for sequencing of the TCRbeta CDR3 region. TCRbeta CDR3 regions were sequenced using the immunoSEQ Assay. TCRdb stores this immuneACCESS table with in-frame sequences only. Part of the clones is absent; in the studies checked, under half of the shortfall reflects unresolved V genes, and no reason is known for the rest. Within this sample are tens of thousands of clones, with roughly 91% of them counted one time only. The leading ten clones occupy roughly 22% of the sample. Patients with autoimmune disease history or receiving systemic immunosuppression were excluded from the trial. In every dose cohort, peripheral blood was drawn for TCR sequencing at baseline, cycle 4 day 1, and cycle 7 day 1. The samples were drawn from a first-in-human, open-label, multicenter phase I dose-escalation trial of ivuxolimab. Adults with locally advanced or metastatic melanoma, renal cell carcinoma, hepatocellular carcinoma or head and neck squamous cell carcinoma were enrolled in the trial. Before TCR sequencing, CD4+ and CD8+ T cells were separately sorted from peripheral blood.

This receptor was taken from an adult with an advanced solid tumor such as melanoma, head and neck, liver or kidney cancer. Specimen: CD4+ or CD8+ T cells sorted from blood, collected in a trial of the OX40 agonist ivuxolimab.

For the CDR3, the sequence is CASSLYPAGLEAFF. The nucleotide sequence is TGTGCCAGCAGTTTATACCCTGCGGGCCTAGAGGCTTTCTTT. The chain couples TRBV28 to TRBJ1-1; a confident D gene designation cannot be given. Reading from cysteine to phenylalanine, the CDR3 counts 14 amino acids. Just CDR3 DNA is preserved here, 42 bases in frame from base 1. The junction carries 17 bases between V and J, which are trimmed by 1 base and 11 bases respectively. CDR1 and CDR2, looked up from the germline V gene, are MDHEN and SYDVKM.